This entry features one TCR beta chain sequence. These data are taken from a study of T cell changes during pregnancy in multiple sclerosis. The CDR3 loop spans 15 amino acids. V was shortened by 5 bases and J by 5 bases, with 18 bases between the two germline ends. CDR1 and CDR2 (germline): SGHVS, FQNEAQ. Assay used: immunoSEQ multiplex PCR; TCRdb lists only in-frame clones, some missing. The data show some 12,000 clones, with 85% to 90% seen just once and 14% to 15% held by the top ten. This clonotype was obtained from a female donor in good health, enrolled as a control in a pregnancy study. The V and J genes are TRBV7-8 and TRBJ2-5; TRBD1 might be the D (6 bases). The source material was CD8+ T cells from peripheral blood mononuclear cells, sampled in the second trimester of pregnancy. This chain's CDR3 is CASSQGSGFHETQYF. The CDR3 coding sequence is TGTGCCAGCAGCCAGGGGTCGGGGTTTCATGAGACCCAGTACTTC. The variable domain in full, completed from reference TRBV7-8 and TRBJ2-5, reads GAGVSQSPRYKVAKRGQDVALRCDPISGHVSLFWYQQALGQGPEFLTYFQNEAQLDKSGLPSDRFFAERPEGSVSTLKIQRTQQEDSAVYLCASSQGSGFHETQYFGPGTRLLVL.